Below, one TCR beta chain is given with its context. What it recognizes is unknown. The sample belongs to a study of OX40 agonist ivuxolimab in advanced cancers. Study details: Patients were roughly 83% male with ages about 20 to 79, mean roughly 64. Findings and caveats of the study: On average, a greater number of expanded clones characterised CD8+ T cells relative to CD4+. Expanded peripheral T-cell antigen specificity went undetermined.

Profiled with immunoSEQ multiplex PCR; TCRdb holds only in-frame clones, not every one. The sample has 55,000 to 75,000 clones; 87% are singletons. In germline, CDR1 is GTSNPN, CDR2 SVGIG (reference sequence). There are 13 residues in the CDR3. Trimming took off 2 bases at V and 5 bases at J, with 10 bases between the two ends. The J gene is TRBJ2-1, the V gene TRBV30; D might be TRBD2 (5 bases). This receptor was identified in an adult with an advanced solid tumor such as melanoma, head and neck, liver or kidney cancer. Sample: CD4+ or CD8+ T cells sorted from blood, taken in a trial of the OX40 agonist ivuxolimab. The CDR3 loop is CAWSRTGDNEQFF. The DNA for the CDR3 is TGTGCCTGGAGTCGGACTGGGGACAATGAGCAGTTCTTC.